This TCR beta chain is drawn from a study of T cell changes during pregnancy in multiple sclerosis. The CDR3 has 15 amino acids. V gave up 3 bases and J gave up 1 base; unmatched junction bases: 6. CDR1 is MNHEY, CDR2 SVGAGI, per germline. This clone showed up just once. Clones were sequenced by immunoSEQ multiplex PCR, and TCRdb holds only the in-frame ones, with some missing. The sample carries around 42,000 clones, about nine tenths recorded once. The chain combines TRBV6-5 with TRBJ2-7; TRBD2 aligns across 7 bases. Sequenced material: CD4+ T cells from peripheral blood mononuclear cells, taken after pregnancy. The clonotype was recovered from a female donor in good health, enrolled as a control in a pregnancy study. CDR3 nucleotide sequence: TGTGCCAGCAGTTATAGCTCTAGCGGATCCTACGAGCAGTACTTC. It translates to CASSYSSSGSYEQYF.